The 12 T cell receptor beta chains reported below all come from one sample, sequenced in a study of blood T cell repertoires in COVID-19. Libraries were prepared by immunoSEQ multiplex PCR; TCRdb keeps only in-frame clonotypes and omits some of them. The sample records 300,000 to 400,000 clones, roughly 90% being singletons. Sequenced material: peripheral blood. Source of these receptors: a woman aged 70-85 years with COVID-19, enrolled during active disease.

J is TRBJ1-1 and V is TRBV9; 9 nucleotides match TRBD1. Trimming at V came to 4 bases and at J to 4 bases, leaving 2 bases not matched to a gene. In germline, CDR1 is SGDLS, CDR2 YYNGEE. This CDR3 comprises 13 residues. CDR3 bases: TGTGCCAGCAGCATGACAGGGGGCACTGAAGCTTTCTTT. Translating gives CASSMTGGTEAFF.

The chain carries TRBV7-9 and TRBJ1-4; D remains ambiguous. The V and J ends lost 0 bases and 8 bases respectively, with 16 bases between them. The CDR3 consists of 16 residues. Germline V gene lookup returns CDR1 SEHNR and CDR2 FQNEAQ (reference sequence). CDR3 sequence: CASSLAGGVLGEKLFF. DNA of the CDR3: TGTGCCAGCAGCTTAGCGGGCGGGGTCCTGGGAGAAAAACTGTTTTTT.

This clone showed up just once. The chain is built from TRBV28 and TRBJ1-6, with 7 bases aligning to TRBD1. This CDR3 has 16 residues. Trimming at V came to 4 bases and at J to 5 bases, leaving 8 bases not matched to a gene. CDR1 and CDR2 from the germline V gene are MDHEN and SYDVKM. The CDR3 here is CASSSHWDSHNSPLHF. The CDR3 coding sequence is TGTGCCAGCAGTTCACACTGGGACAGCCATAATTCACCCCTCCACTTT.

The rearrangement joins TRBV12-3 or TRBV12-4 to TRBJ1-2, with D possibly matching TRBD1 (5 bases). Trimming removed 5 bases at V and 1 base at J, with 8 bases between. This CDR3 is built from 13 residues. The DNA for the CDR3 is TGTGCCAGCAGTCCAGACAGTAACTATGGCTACACCTTC. Its protein is CASSPDSNYGYTF.

This chain connects TRBV11-2 to TRBJ1-2; TRBD1 agrees at 8 bases. The CDR3 loop spans 16 amino acids. With 4 bases clipped from V and 3 bases from J, the junction kept 10 bases outside the gene matches. Germline V gives CDR1 SGHAT, CDR2 FQNNGV. The CDR3 DNA reads TGTGCCAGCAGCTCCCATGGACAGGGTGGAGACTATGGCTACACCTTC. Translated: CASSSHGQGGDYGYTF.

The chain links TRBV5-1 to TRBJ2-1; D is unresolved. There are 13 residues in the CDR3. Trimming took 2 bases from V and 3 from J, leaving 6 bases between them. Per the germline V gene, CDR1 is SGHRS and CDR2 is YFSETQ. In nucleotides, the CDR3 is TGCGCCAGCAGCTTTTCAAACTACAATGAGCAGTTCTTC. Protein product: CASSFSNYNEQFF.

The rearrangement joins TRBV4-1 to TRBJ1-5, with TRBD1 identical over 9 bases. CDR3 length: 13 residues. Germline V CDR1 and CDR2: MGHRA, YSYEKL. J lost 10 bases, V lost 4 bases, and 5 bases had no gene match. This CDR3 reads CASSPDRGHPQHF. The CDR3 DNA follows: TGCGCCAGCAGCCCGGACAGGGGTCACCCCCAGCATTTT.

The V gene is TRBV3-1 (or the pseudogene TRBV3-2), the J gene TRBJ2-7, with 8 positions matching TRBD2. The CDR3 is 15 amino acids. V lost 0 bases to trimming and J lost 7 bases; unmatched junction nucleotides: 8. The germline V gene has CDR1 LGHDT and CDR2 YNNKEL (reference sequence). Written as DNA, the CDR3 is TGTGCCAGCAGCCAAGACGGGAGGGCAGGGGAAGAGCAGTACTTC. Protein sequence: CASSQDGRAGEEQYF.

The CDR3 spells CSVGGKGPRGLKNYGYTF. The CDR3 DNA reads TGCAGCGTTGGAGGTAAAGGCCCGAGGGGACTCAAGAACTATGGCTACACCTTC. This chain uses TRBV29-1 with TRBJ1-2, with a weak D call TRBD1 (5 bases). The CDR3 is 18 amino acids. Per germline, CDR1 SQVTM and CDR2 ANQGSEA. With 4 bases removed from V and 2 bases from J, the gap between germline ends came to 26 bases.

This chain joins TRBV6-2 or TRBV6-3 and TRBJ2-1, with 10 bases fitting TRBD2. CDR3 length equals 15 residues. Germline CDR1 is MNHEY and CDR2 is SVGEGT. Losses at the gene ends were 5 bases for V and 5 bases for J; bases not matched to a gene: 6. The CDR3 coding sequence is TGTGCCAGCAGTACCGTTAGCGGGGGGCACAATGAGCAGTTCTTC. Its protein is CASSTVSGGHNEQFF.

In DNA form, the CDR3 reads TGTGCCAGCAGTTATATACGACAGGAGGCAATTTTGCCCCAGCATTTT. The encoded protein is CASSYIRQEAILPQHF. V gene TRBV6-5 combines with J gene TRBJ1-5; D possibly corresponds to TRBD1 (6 bases). This CDR3 has 16 amino acids. Trimming took 3 bases from V and 9 from J, leaving 21 bases between them. In germline, CDR1 is MNHEY, CDR2 SVGAGI.

The rearrangement links TRBV19 to TRBJ1-2, with TRBD1 as a possible D gene (5 bases). The CDR3 extends over 14 amino acids. Germline loops: CDR1 LNHDA, CDR2 SQIVND (reference sequence). The ends were cut back, 11 bases at V and 3 bases at J, with 19 bases in the middle. CDR3 coding DNA: TGTGCCCCCCCGGGGGTAGGGAGACACTATGGCTACACCTTC. Residues: CAPPGVGRHYGYTF.